These 26 T cell receptor beta chains originate from one sample sequenced in a study of cytomegalovirus exposure and HLA in healthy donors (dated by TCRdb to about 2017). The library was made by the immunoSEQ multiplex PCR assay. Held by TCRdb, this immuneACCESS table contains in-frame sequences only and omits some clones. Under half of the omission traces to an unresolved V gene where checked; the cause of the rest is unknown. The sample table lists 110,000 to 150,000 clones, around 93% of them with a count of one. 1.5% to 2% of the sample goes to the ten largest clones. Sequencing was done on a sample of PBMCs. These receptor sequences come from a man aged 18 to 30 in good health and CMV-seropositive.

The CDR3 sequence is CASSLGLATLTDTQYF. For the CDR3, the DNA is TGTGCCAGCAGCTTGGGACTAGCGACCTTGACAGATACGCAGTATTTT. This chain connects TRBV5-6 to TRBJ2-3; 8 nucleotides agree with TRBD2. The CDR3 is 16 amino acids. The V gene's germline CDR1 is SGHDT and CDR2 YYEEEE. V lost 0 bases and J lost 3; bases outside the gene matches: 6.

The V call is TRBV9, the J call TRBJ2-7; 8 bases are a match to TRBD1. Germline V gene lookup returns CDR1 SGDLS and CDR2 YYNGEE. The CDR3 runs to 13 residues. With V trimmed by 5 bases and J by 7 bases, 8 bases remained unmatched. CDR3 region: CASSNPGGGEQYF. The CDR3, as DNA: TGTGCCAGCAGTAACCCAGGGGGCGGAGAGCAGTACTTC. Full variable domain (rest looked up from reference TRBV9 and TRBJ2-7): DSGVTQTPKHLITATGQRVTLRCSPRSGDLSVYWYQQSLDQGLQFLIQYYNGEERAKGNILERFSAQQFPDLHSELNLSSLELGDSALYFCASSNPGGGEQYFGPGTRLTVT.

This sequence joins TRBV18 and TRBJ2-7; 8 nucleotides line up with TRBD2. The V gene end was trimmed by 5 bases and the J gene end by 3 bases; junction bases not matched to a gene: 12. The germline gives CDR1 KGHSH, CDR2 LQKENI. The CDR3 has 16 residues. CDR3 residues: CASSGRLATTDYEQYF. CDR3 DNA sequence: TGTGCCAGCTCAGGTCGACTAGCGACAACCGACTACGAGCAGTACTTC.

This chain connects TRBV27 to TRBJ1-4; D uncertain. CDR3 length equals 13 residues. Trimming cost V 4 bases and J 5 bases, with 8 bases left between them. The germline CDR1 and CDR2 sequences are MNHEY and SMNVEV (reference sequence). The CDR3 region has the DNA TGTGCCAGCAGTTACAGCCGAAATGAAAAACTGTTTTTT. Translating gives CASSYSRNEKLFF.

This chain connects TRBV9 to TRBJ2-2; D may be TRBD1 (5 bases). V was trimmed by 7 bases and J by 3 bases, leaving 13 bases between them. Germline CDR1 is SGDLS and CDR2 is YYNGEE. This CDR3 comprises 14 residues. The CDR3 DNA sequence: TGTGCCAGCGGCAGGGCGCCGGACACCGGGGAGCTGTTTTTT. Translated, it gives CASGRAPDTGELFF.

This chain uses TRBV6-1 with TRBJ1-4; no clear D gene. The V and J ends lost 3 bases and 4 bases respectively, with 9 bases between them. The CDR3 length is 14 residues. Germline CDR1 and CDR2: MNHNS and SASEGT. CDR3 loop: CASSDSRINEKLFF. DNA of the CDR3: TGTGCCAGCAGTGATTCCAGGATTAATGAAAAACTGTTTTTT.

The chain combines TRBV5-1 with TRBJ2-5; 9 nucleotides align to TRBD1. After removal of 3 bases from V and 0 bases from J, the junction contained 3 bases not matched to a gene. Germline V lookup: CDR1 SGHRS, CDR2 YFSETQ. The CDR3 covers 15 residues. CDR3 DNA: TGCGCCAGCAGCTGGGGACAGGGCTACCAAGAGACCCAGTACTTC. Residues: CASSWGQGYQETQYF.

The gene calls are TRBV5-1 and TRBJ1-4; 8 nucleotides agree with TRBD1. Per the germline V gene, CDR1 is SGHRS and CDR2 is YFSETQ. V was clipped by 1 base and J by 3 bases; unmatched bases: 8. The CDR3 has 17 amino acids. CDR3 nucleotide sequence: TGCGCCAGCAGCTTGCAGGGTCAGGGGGCGGCTAATGAAAAACTGTTTTTT. Amino acid sequence: CASSLQGQGAANEKLFF.

Only one count was recorded for this clone. V usage is TRBV27 and J usage is TRBJ2-7; 7 nucleotides match TRBD2. The germline gives CDR1 MNHEY, CDR2 SMNVEV (reference sequence). The CDR3 runs to 14 residues. J lost 3 bases, V lost 4 bases, and 6 bases had no gene match. CDR3 DNA: TGTGCCAGCAGTTGGGTCGGCGGGAGCTACGAGCAGTACTTC. Protein: CASSWVGGSYEQYF.

The chain employs TRBV18 and TRBJ1-2, with D tentatively TRBD1 (6 bases). CDR3 length: 13 amino acids. The V and J ends lost 6 bases and 2 bases respectively, with 10 bases between them. From germline, CDR1 is KGHSH and CDR2 LQKENI. In DNA, the CDR3 is TGTGCCAGCTCCCTAGACAGGAACTATGGCTACACCTTC. Amino acid sequence: CASSLDRNYGYTF.

The rearrangement links TRBV6-5 to TRBJ1-2; no clear D gene. The CDR3 has 13 amino acids. V gave up 6 bases and J gave up 2 bases, with 10 bases separating them. The germline CDR1 and CDR2 sequences are MNHEY and SVGAGI. The CDR3 spells CASRVTTNYGYTF. The CDR3 DNA follows: TGTGCCAGCAGAGTGACAACGAACTATGGCTACACCTTC.

The chain links TRBV7-8 to TRBJ2-2; 10 bases map to TRBD2. The CDR3 has 16 residues. Trimming took 6 bases from V and 10 from J; bases not matched to a gene: 14. Germline V gene data show CDR1 as SGHVS and CDR2 as FQNEAQ. The CDR3 nucleotides are TGTGCCAGCAGGGAAACGATGGGACTAGCGCGCTTGGAGCTGTTTTTT. Encoded protein: CASRETMGLARLELFF. Combining the CDR3 with reference TRBV7-8 and TRBJ2-2 gives the whole variable domain GAGVSQSPRYKVAKRGQDVALRCDPISGHVSLFWYQQALGQGPEFLTYFQNEAQLDKSGLPSDRFFAERPEGSVSTLKIQRTQQEDSAVYLCASRETMGLARLELFFGEGSRLTVL.

This rearrangement joins TRBV28 to TRBJ2-6; tentative D call: TRBD2 (5 bases). CDR1 and CDR2 from the germline V gene are MDHEN and SYDVKM. Trimming shortened V by 6 bases and J by 4 bases, and 13 bases separated the two germline ends. This CDR3 contains 15 residues. CDR3 DNA sequence: TGTGCCAGCAGGGGATTCCGGAGGGGGGCCAACGTCCTGACTTTC. Protein: CASRGFRRGANVLTF.

The chain is built from TRBV2 and TRBJ2-1, with TRBD2 matching over 7 bases. With 6 bases clipped from V and 2 bases from J, the junction kept 7 bases outside the gene matches. Germline V gene sequence: CDR1 SNHLY, CDR2 FYNNEI. The CDR3 runs to 15 residues. This CDR3 is CASSTGLAAYNEQFF. The CDR3 DNA reads as TGTGCCAGCAGCACCGGGCTAGCGGCCTACAATGAGCAGTTCTTC.

The gene calls are TRBV27 and TRBJ1-2, with 7 bases lining up with TRBD1. Unmatched junction bases numbered 7, after V lost 5 bases and J lost 1 base. CDR1 MNHEY and CDR2 SMNVEV come from the germline V gene (reference sequence). The CDR3 totals 15 residues. The CDR3 DNA is TGTGCCAGCAGTCCAGGACAGGTTCTTAACTATGGCTACACCTTC. Protein sequence: CASSPGQVLNYGYTF.

This clone appeared a single time. This chain links TRBV15 with TRBJ2-7; D gene unclear. The germline CDR1 and CDR2 sequences are LNHNV and YYDKDF (reference sequence). This CDR3 region has 13 residues. V was cut by 3 bases and J by 1 base, with 7 bases left in between. Written as DNA, the CDR3 is TGTGCCACCAGCAGCCCCCCTTCCTACGAGCAGTACTTC. Protein sequence: CATSSPPSYEQYF.

The chain joins TRBV6-1 to TRBJ2-7; D remains ambiguous. CDR1 MNHNS and CDR2 SASEGT come from the germline V gene. V lost 4 bases to trimming and J lost 9 bases, with 10 bases between them. This CDR3 spans 11 amino acids. The CDR3 DNA sequence: TGTGCCAGCAGTGGCCAGACATGGCAGTACTTC. Translation: CASSGQTWQYF.

The chain links TRBV6-1 to TRBJ1-4, with D unclear. The CDR3 extends over 16 amino acids. V lost 2 bases, J lost 4 bases, and 14 bases lay in between. Germline V gives CDR1 MNHNS, CDR2 SASEGT. The CDR3 DNA reads TGTGCCAGCAGTGAAATGGCCCAAACCGATAATGAAAAACTGTTTTTT. Amino acid sequence: CASSEMAQTDNEKLFF.

The V call is TRBV25-1, the J call TRBJ2-3, with D hard to call. This CDR3 contains 15 residues. Trimming left V 0 bases short and J 1 base short, with 8 bases between. Germline CDR1 and CDR2: MGHDK and SYGVNS. The CDR3 is CASSEYRGGTDTQYF. DNA for the CDR3: TGTGCCAGCAGTGAATATAGAGGAGGCACAGATACGCAGTATTTT.

The gene calls are TRBV2 and TRBJ2-5; D gene ambiguous. V gave up 5 bases and J gave up 2 bases, with 9 bases separating them. The CDR3 has 13 residues. The germline gives CDR1 SNHLY, CDR2 FYNNEI. CDR3 residues: CASSIARQETQYF. The CDR3 nucleotides read TGTGCCAGCAGTATAGCCCGTCAAGAGACCCAGTACTTC.

This chain links TRBV28 with TRBJ2-7; 7 bases are a match to TRBD2. The germline gives CDR1 MDHEN, CDR2 SYDVKM. The V gene end was trimmed by 2 bases and the J gene end by 2 bases; junction bases not matched to a gene: 3. This CDR3 spans 14 amino acids. The CDR3 sequence is CASSLAGEAYEQYF. CDR3 sequence (DNA): TGTGCCAGCAGTTTAGCGGGAGAGGCCTACGAGCAGTACTTC.

This chain joins TRBV2 and TRBJ1-1; maybe TRBD1 (6 bases). This CDR3 contains 14 residues. V was pared by 10 bases and J by 3 bases, with 18 bases between. Germline V gives CDR1 SNHLY, CDR2 FYNNEI. CDR3 nucleotides: TGTGCCACCCTAGGCAGGGGATTTGACACTGAAGCTTTCTTT. This gives the protein CATLGRGFDTEAFF.

V is TRBV5-6 and J is TRBJ2-3; TRBD2 matches 10 bases. V trimming: 2 bases; J trimming: 6 bases; junction bases outside the gene matches: 15. Germline V gives CDR1 SGHDT, CDR2 YYEEEE. There are 18 residues in the CDR3. The CDR3 region has the DNA TGTGCCAGCAGCTTAAAGGCCCAGGGTGGAGCGGGAGGGGATACGCAGTATTTT. Translated, it gives CASSLKAQGGAGGDTQYF.

The chain is built from TRBV11-2 and TRBJ2-5; no clear D. The V end was cut by 1 base, the J end by 5 bases, with 5 bases between. The CDR3 covers 12 residues. Germline V gives CDR1 SGHAT, CDR2 FQNNGV. The CDR3 sequence: CASSLVRETQYF. As DNA, the CDR3 is TGTGCCAGCAGCTTAGTCCGGGAGACCCAGTACTTC.

V gene TRBV4-2 combines with J gene TRBJ1-3; the D gene is possibly TRBD1 (6 bases). V lost 4 bases to trimming and J lost 3 bases, with 22 bases between them. The CDR3 extends over 18 amino acids. Germline CDR1 is LGHNA and CDR2 is YNFKEQ. CDR3 loop: CASSLEPDWEGGGNTIYF. Written as DNA, the CDR3 is TGTGCCAGCAGCCTCGAACCCGATTGGGAAGGGGGTGGAAACACCATATATTTT.

Remarks on this clone: At the DNA level, this CDR3 is encoded by other sequences in the same sample as well. The chain is built from TRBV2 and TRBJ1-5; D gene unclear. This CDR3 spans 13 amino acids. V was clipped by 7 bases and J by 0 bases, with 7 bases between them. CDR1 and CDR2 from the germline V gene are SNHLY and FYNNEI. The CDR3 DNA sequence: TGTGCCAGCAACAGAGATAGCAATCAGCCCCAGCATTTT. Translated, it gives CASNRDSNQPQHF. Full variable domain (remainder filled in from reference TRBV2 and TRBJ1-5): EPEVTQTPSHQVTQMGQEVILRCVPISNHLYFYWYRQILGQKVEFLVSFYNNEISEKSEIFDDQFSVERPDGSNFTLKIRSTKLEDSAMYFCASNRDSNQPQHFGDGTRLSIL.